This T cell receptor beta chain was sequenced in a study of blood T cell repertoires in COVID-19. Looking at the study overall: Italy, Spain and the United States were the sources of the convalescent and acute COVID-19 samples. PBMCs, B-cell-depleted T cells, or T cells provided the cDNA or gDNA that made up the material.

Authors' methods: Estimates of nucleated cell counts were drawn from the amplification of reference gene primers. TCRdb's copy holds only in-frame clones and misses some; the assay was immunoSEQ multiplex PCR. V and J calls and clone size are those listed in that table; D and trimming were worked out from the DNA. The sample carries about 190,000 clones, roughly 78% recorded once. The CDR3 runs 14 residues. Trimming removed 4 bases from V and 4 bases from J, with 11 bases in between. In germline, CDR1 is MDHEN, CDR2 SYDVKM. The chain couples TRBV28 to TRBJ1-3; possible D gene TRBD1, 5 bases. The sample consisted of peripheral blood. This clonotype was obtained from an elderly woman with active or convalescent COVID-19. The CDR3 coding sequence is TGTGCCAGCAGTTCCGGGGGGGTCGGAAACACCATATATTTT. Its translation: CASSSGGVGNTIYF.